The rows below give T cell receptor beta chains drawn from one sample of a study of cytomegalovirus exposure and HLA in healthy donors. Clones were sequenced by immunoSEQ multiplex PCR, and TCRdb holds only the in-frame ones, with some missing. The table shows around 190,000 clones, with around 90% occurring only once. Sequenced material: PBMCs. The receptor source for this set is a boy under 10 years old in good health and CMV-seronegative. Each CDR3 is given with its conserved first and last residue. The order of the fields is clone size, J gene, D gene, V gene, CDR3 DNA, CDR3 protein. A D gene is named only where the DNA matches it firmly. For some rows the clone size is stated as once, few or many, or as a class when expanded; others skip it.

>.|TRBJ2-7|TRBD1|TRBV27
TGTGCCAGCAGTCCGGGACAGGGCATAACCCGTTACGAGCAGTACTTC
CASSPGQGITRYEQYF
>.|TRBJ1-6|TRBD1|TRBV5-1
TGCGCCAGCAGCCGGGACAGGAATAATTCACCCCTCCACTTT
CASSRDRNNSPLHF
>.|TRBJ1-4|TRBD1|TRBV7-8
TGTGCCAGCAGCCCTCCAGGACAGGGGGCGCAGGTGACCGCCCTGTTTTTT
CASSPPGQGAQVTALFF
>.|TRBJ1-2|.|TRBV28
TGTGCCAGCAGCGGACGGGGAGACCCTAACTATGGCCACACCTTC
CASSGRGDPNYGHTF
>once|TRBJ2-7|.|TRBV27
TGTGCCAGCAGTTTATACGGGGCCTACGAGCAGTACTTC
CASSLYGAYEQYF
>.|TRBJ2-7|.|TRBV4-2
TGTGCCAGCAGCCAAGGAGGGTACGGCCTATACGAGCAGTACTTC
CASSQGGYGLYEQYF
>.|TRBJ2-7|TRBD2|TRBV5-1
TGCGCCAGCAGCCCGGGACTAGCGGGCCTCTACGAGCAGTACTTC
CASSPGLAGLYEQYF
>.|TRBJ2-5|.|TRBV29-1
TGCAGCGTTAAGGGTCTATCAAAGGAGGGGACCCAGTACTTC
CSVKGLSKEGTQYF
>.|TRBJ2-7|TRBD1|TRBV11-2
TGTGCCAGCAGCGGGGACAGGCGCTCCTACGAGCAGTACTTC
CASSGDRRSYEQYF
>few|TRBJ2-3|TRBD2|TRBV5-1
TGCGCCAGCAGCACATACGGGCGGGGGACAGATACGCAGTATTTT
CASSTYGRGTDTQYF
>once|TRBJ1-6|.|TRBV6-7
TGTGCCAGCAGCTCACCCGGGACACCTTGCCCCCTCCACTTT
CASSSPGTPCPLHF
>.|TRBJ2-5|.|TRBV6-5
TGTGCCAGCAGTTACGGGAGCAACCAAGAGACCCAGTACTTC
CASSYGSNQETQYF
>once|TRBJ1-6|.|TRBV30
TGTGCCTGGAGTGTAAGTTCAGGGAACCTCCACTTT
CAWSVSSGNLHF
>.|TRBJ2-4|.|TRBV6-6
TGTGCCAGCAGCCCACCCCCGCGGAGACCAAACATTCAGTACTTC
CASSPPPRRPNIQYF
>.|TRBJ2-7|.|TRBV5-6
TGTGCCAGCAGCCCCCGGTTGAACGAGCAGTACTTC
CASSPRLNEQYF
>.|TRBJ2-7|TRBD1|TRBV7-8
TGTGCCAGCAGCACCCTCCGGACAGGGCTATACGAGCAGTACTTC
CASSTLRTGLYEQYF
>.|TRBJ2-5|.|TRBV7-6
TGTGCCAGCAGCGCGTCCGCGGAGACCCAGTACTTC
CASSASAETQYF
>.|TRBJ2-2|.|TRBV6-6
TGTGCCAGCAGTTACTCGGCGGGTATCGGGGAGCTGTTTTTT
CASSYSAGIGELFF
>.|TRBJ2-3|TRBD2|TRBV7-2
TGTGCCAGCAGCTTGGCTGGCGGGGGTTCAGATACGCAGTATTTT
CASSLAGGGSDTQYF
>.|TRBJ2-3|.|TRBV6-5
TGTGCCAGCAGGCTCGGGTCTGGCCCAGATACGCAGTATTTT
CASRLGSGPDTQYF
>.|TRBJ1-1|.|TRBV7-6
TGTGCCAGCAGCTTATATACACCCAGACACGCTGAAGCTTTCTTT
CASSLYTPRHAEAFF
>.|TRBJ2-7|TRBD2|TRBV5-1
TGCGCCAGCAGCCCCCTGGTAGCGGGGGCCTACGAGCAGTACTTC
CASSPLVAGAYEQYF
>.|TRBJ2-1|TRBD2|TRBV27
TGTGCCAGCAGTTTATCCGGACTAGCGGGGGGCCGGAGCTCCTACAATGAGCAGTTCTTC
CASSLSGLAGGRSSYNEQFF
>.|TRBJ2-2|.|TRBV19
TGTGCCAGTTTTAGCCGTTCTTTGTCCGGGGAGCTGTTTTTT
CASFSRSLSGELFF